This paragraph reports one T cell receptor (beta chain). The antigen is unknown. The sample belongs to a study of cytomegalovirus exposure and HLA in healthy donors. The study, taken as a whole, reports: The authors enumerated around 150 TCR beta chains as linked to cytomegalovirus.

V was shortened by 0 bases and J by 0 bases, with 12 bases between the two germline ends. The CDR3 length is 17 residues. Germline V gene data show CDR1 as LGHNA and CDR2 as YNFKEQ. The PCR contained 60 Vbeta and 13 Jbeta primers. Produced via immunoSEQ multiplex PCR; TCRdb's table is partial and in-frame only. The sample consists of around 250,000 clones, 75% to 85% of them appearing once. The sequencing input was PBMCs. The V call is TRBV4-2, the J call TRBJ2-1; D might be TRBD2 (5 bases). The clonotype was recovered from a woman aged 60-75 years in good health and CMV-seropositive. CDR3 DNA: TGTGCCAGCAGCCAAGATAGGACGGGGTCCTCCTACAATGAGCAGTTCTTC. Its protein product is CASSQDRTGSSYNEQFF.